Included here is one T cell receptor (beta chain) sequence, with context. Its specific antigen is unknown. Base-call qualities are not available, and no considerably larger clone is one nucleotide away. This record comes from a study of blood T cell repertoires in COVID-19 (dated by TCRdb to 2018 to 2020). Turning to the overall study: Samples covering the acute and convalescent phases of COVID-19 were provided by collaborators in the United States, Italy and Spain. A de-identified subject ID, COVID-19 status, age in years and sex were almost always included in the sample metadata. Where available, HLA class I and class II types were obtained from metadata supplied by the sample provider rather than from assay-based typing. The samples were drawn from two sources: the first 160 participants of the ongoing ImmuneRACE study, and 950 to 1,500 subjects contributed by 6 global collaborators. The repertoires were released in a freely available public database intended as a resource for research on the immune response to SARS-CoV-2. The prospective study material was composed of cDNA or gDNA derived from T cells, B-cell-depleted T cells, or PBMCs. Subjects who had been exposed to COVID-19, were actively infected with it, or had recovered from it provided the deeply sampled blood TCRbeta repertoires that made up the dataset. Beyond this particular receptor, the publication reports: Clinical and demographic metadata were provided uncurated, with the amount varying by source and participant.

TCRbeta CDR3 regions were amplified from genomic DNA by means of the immunoSEQ Assay, a bias-controlled multiplex PCR. The paper's processing steps were these. Within the assay, amplification of reference gene primers was used to estimate how many nucleated cells each sample contained. To quantify the absolute abundance of each unique TCRbeta CDR3 rearrangement, sequence reads were collapsed and filtered. For each sample, productive Simpson clonality was calculated by taking the square root of Simpson's diversity index across productive rearrangements. This immuneACCESS table, as held by TCRdb, lists in-frame sequences with V and J called but not all clones. Of the missing ones, under half trace to an unresolved V gene in checked studies; the others have no known cause. V and J calls plus clone size are reproduced from that table; the DNA served to infer D and trimming. The table for this sample lists 200,000 to 300,000 clones; 80% to 90% of them were counted only once. The top ten constitute more than 1.2% of the sample.

Whole blood was collected in K2EDTA tubes by collaborating institutions according to the institutions' own protocols. For TCRbeta analysis, collaborators shipped samples in one of three forms: frozen whole blood, isolated PBMCs, or DNA extracted from either of those sample types. Including cysteine and phenylalanine, the CDR3 has 14 amino acids. Left in the record is the CDR3 DNA by itself, 42 bases read in frame from the first base. Sequences MDHEN (CDR1) and SYDVKM (CDR2) are obtained from the germline V gene. The V and J ends are trimmed by 8 bases and 5 bases, leaving 18 bases between them. The rearranged segments are TRBV28 and TRBJ1-2; D gene: possibly TRBD1, on 6 matching bases. Sequenced: peripheral blood. The clonotype comes from a man older than 75 with acute or convalescent COVID-19. The CDR3 protein is CASLTQGYLYGYTF. The base sequence is TGTGCCAGCCTAACACAGGGTTACCTTTATGGCTACACCTTC.